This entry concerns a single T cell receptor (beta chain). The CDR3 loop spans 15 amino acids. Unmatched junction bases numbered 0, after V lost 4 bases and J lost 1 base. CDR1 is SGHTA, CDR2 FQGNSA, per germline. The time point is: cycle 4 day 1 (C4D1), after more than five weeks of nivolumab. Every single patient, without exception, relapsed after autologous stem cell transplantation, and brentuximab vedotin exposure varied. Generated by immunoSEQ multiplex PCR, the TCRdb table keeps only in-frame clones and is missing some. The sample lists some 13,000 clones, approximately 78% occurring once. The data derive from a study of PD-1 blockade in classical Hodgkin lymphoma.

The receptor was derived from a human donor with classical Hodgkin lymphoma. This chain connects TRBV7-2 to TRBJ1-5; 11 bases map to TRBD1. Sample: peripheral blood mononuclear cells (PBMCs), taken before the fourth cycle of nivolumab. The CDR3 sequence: CASSWTGGSNQPQHF. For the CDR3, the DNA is TGTGCCAGCAGCTGGACAGGGGGCAGCAATCAGCCCCAGCATTTT.